The 26 T cell receptor beta chains given below trace back to one sample, sequenced in a study of blood T cells in healthy people across ages (dated by TCRdb to between 2014 and 2017). The library came from 5' RACE. Sequencing used an Illumina HiSeq 2500. A second roughly 6 to 11 cycle PCR used a sample-barcoded 5' primer and a J-beta primer mix. TCRdb trimmed the raw reads at Q25, called clones with MiXCR and kept productive beta chains. Entries that share a CDR3 protein sequence are merged under the most common genes and DNA. In this sample the table shows 1.4 million or so distinct CDR3 sequences, 35% to 45% of which occur a single time. The ten biggest clones cover over 3.5% of the sample. What was sequenced was blood. The receptor set was obtained from a young woman in good health.

The V and J genes are TRBV12-3 or TRBV12-4 and TRBJ2-7, with D perhaps given as TRBD1 or TRBD2 (5 bases each). V was pared by 7 bases and J by 7 bases, with 23 bases between. The CDR3 is 15 residues long. The CDR3 DNA reads TGTGCCAGCACTCAACCGGGACGGAGTCAGCTTGAGCAGTACTTC. This translates into CASTQPGRSQLEQYF.

J is TRBJ2-5 and V is TRBV4-3, with unresolved D. The J call may not be correct, given that the DNA end is closer to TRBJ2-7. Germline V gene sequence: CDR1 LGHNA, CDR2 YSLEER. The CDR3 extends over 13 amino acids. CDR3 region: CASSHTQFYEQYF. The CDR3, as DNA: TGCGCCAGCAGCCACACACAGTTCTACGAGCAGTACTTC.

This clonotype was seen a handful of times. The chain combines TRBV7-2 with TRBJ2-1; perhaps TRBD2 as D (5 bases). The CDR3 spans 14 residues. V lost 0 bases and J 6 bases, leaving 9 bases between the germline ends. Germline assignment: CDR1 SGHTA and CDR2 FQGNSA. The CDR3 reads CASSLALGGNEQFF. The CDR3 DNA reads TGTGCCAGCAGCTTAGCGCTTGGAGGCAATGAGCAGTTCTTC.

The chain has TRBV6-1 and TRBJ2-1, with 9 bases aligning to TRBD1. CDR1 MNHNS and CDR2 SASEGT come from the germline V gene. The CDR3 totals 21 residues. After removal of 5 bases from V and 4 bases from J, the junction contained 24 bases not matched to a gene. The CDR3 loop is CASSPQVVASRGQGLYNEQFF. As DNA, the CDR3 is TGTGCCAGCAGTCCCCAGGTGGTGGCAAGTCGGGGACAGGGACTGTACAATGAGCAGTTCTTC.

The rearrangement joins TRBV11-2 to TRBJ1-1; TRBD1 is a possible D gene (5 bases). Germline CDR1 reads SGHAT; CDR2 reads FQNNGV. The V and J ends lost 3 bases and 11 bases respectively, with 10 bases between them. The CDR3 contains 11 residues. CDR3 region: CASSFLGEAFF. In DNA, the CDR3 is TGTGCCAGCAGCTTTTTAGGGGAGGCTTTCTTT.

This sequence joins TRBV6-6 and TRBJ1-5, with 10 nucleotides matching TRBD1. The CDR3 sequence is 17 residues long. Germline CDR1 and CDR2: MNHNY and SVGAGI (reference sequence). J was trimmed by 3 bases and V by 0 bases; bases with no gene match: 5. The chain's CDR3 is CASSYSGTGAINQPQHF. The CDR3 DNA sequence: TGTGCCAGCAGTTACTCCGGGACAGGGGCTATCAATCAGCCCCAGCATTTT.

V usage is TRBV12-3 or TRBV12-4 and J usage is TRBJ1-5; 9 positions agree with TRBD1. The J segment lost 5 bases and the V segment lost 3 bases, leaving 5 bases of the junction unmatched. The CDR3 totals 15 residues. This CDR3 is CASSFTGGLDQPQHF. CDR3 sequence (DNA): TGTGCCAGCAGTTTCACAGGGGGCTTGGATCAGCCCCAGCATTTT.

The J gene is TRBJ1-2, the V gene TRBV30, with TRBD1 matching over 7 bases. The trim removed 0 bases at V and 4 bases at J, leaving 8 bases unmatched. The CDR3 has 15 residues. Per germline, CDR1 GTSNPN and CDR2 SVGIG (reference sequence). The CDR3 loop reads CAWSVLDRWPYGYTF. DNA of the CDR3: TGTGCCTGGAGTGTACTGGACAGGTGGCCCTATGGCTACACCTTC.

This clonotype was detected a few times. V gene TRBV29-1 combines with J gene TRBJ2-3; 7 nucleotides match TRBD1. Trimming at V came to 6 bases and at J to 7 bases, leaving 4 bases not matched to a gene. Germline V gene data show CDR1 as SQVTM and CDR2 as ANQGSEA. The CDR3 is 11 amino acids. The CDR3 coding sequence is TGCAGCGTCGCCAGGGGGAATACGCAGTATTTT. Its protein product is CSVARGNTQYF.

This chain joins TRBV7-6 and TRBJ1-5; D call uncertain. CDR1 SGHVS and CDR2 FNYEAQ come from the germline V gene. The CDR3 has 13 residues. With 5 bases removed from V and 4 bases from J, the gap between germline ends came to 9 bases. In DNA, the CDR3 is TGTGCCAGCAGCGCGGGGTGGAATCAGCCCCAGCATTTT. Amino acid sequence: CASSAGWNQPQHF.

This clonotype was recorded a few times. The J gene is TRBJ2-1, the V gene TRBV4-3; 11 nucleotides agree with TRBD2. Losses at the gene ends were 1 base for V and 6 bases for J; bases not matched to a gene: 11. The CDR3 is made up of 18 amino acids. Germline V gene sequence: CDR1 LGHNA, CDR2 YSLEER. The CDR3 nucleotides read TGCGCCAGCAGCCAAGGGCCTATCGGGACTAGCGGTGTCAATGAGCAGTTCTTC. The encoded protein is CASSQGPIGTSGVNEQFF.

Turning to this clonotype: Mismatch with germline at one junction end may stem from a read error. The V call is TRBV6-5, the J call TRBJ1-3; D unresolved. The CDR3 length is 13 residues. The germline CDR1 and CDR2 sequences are MNHEY and SVGAGI. CDR3 protein: CASSYNFGSTIYF. The CDR3 nucleotides read TGTGCCAGCAGTTACAACTTTGGAAGCACCATATATTTT.

This chain joins TRBV12-3 or TRBV12-4 and TRBJ2-5; a weak D match, TRBD2 (5 bases). There are 12 residues in the CDR3. V was shortened by 8 bases and J by 2 bases, with 9 bases between the two germline ends. The CDR3 DNA reads as TGTGCCAGCGGTAGGGAGCAAGAGACCCAGTACTTC. This codes for CASGREQETQYF.

The rearrangement joins TRBV6-2 or TRBV6-3 to TRBJ1-5, with TRBD1 matching 7 bases. V trimming: 4 bases; J trimming: 5 bases; junction bases outside the gene matches: 2. This CDR3 region has 13 residues. Per germline, CDR1 MNHEY and CDR2 SVGEGT. CDR3 region: CASSSGTDQPQHF. In DNA form, the CDR3 reads TGTGCCAGCAGTTCCGGGACAGATCAGCCCCAGCATTTT.

This clonotype showed up just a few times. The J gene is TRBJ1-2, the V gene TRBV20-1; 7 bases align to TRBD1. V trimming: 6 bases; J trimming: 0 bases; junction bases outside the gene matches: 4. The CDR3 extends over 13 amino acids. Germline assignment: CDR1 DFQATT and CDR2 SNEGSKA (reference sequence). The CDR3 reads CSARDSPNYGYTF. CDR3 coding DNA: TGCAGTGCACGGGACAGCCCTAACTATGGCTACACCTTC.

This clonotype was seen a handful of times. This sequence joins TRBV6-5 and TRBJ2-1; D is undetermined. Deletions cut 6 bases from V and 3 bases from J, with 15 bases between. This CDR3 is built from 15 residues. CDR1 is MNHEY and CDR2 is SVGAGI in the germline V gene. The CDR3: CASSRAHVYYNEQFF. CDR3 nucleotides: TGTGCCAGCAGCCGTGCCCACGTTTACTACAATGAGCAGTTCTTC.

This clonotype was seen only a few times. The rearrangement joins TRBV4-1 to TRBJ2-1; 8 bases are shared with TRBD2. The J segment lost 5 bases and the V segment lost 4 bases, leaving 7 bases of the junction unmatched. Germline CDR1 MGHRA, CDR2 YSYEKL. The CDR3 is made up of 15 amino acids. CDR3 nucleotides: TGCGCCAGCAGCCCCGGGGCACTAGCGGACAATGAGCAGTTCTTC. Residues: CASSPGALADNEQFF.

The rearrangement joins TRBV4-3 to TRBJ1-2; D is perhaps TRBD1 (5 bases). CDR3 length: 15 amino acids. Germline V gene lookup returns CDR1 LGHNA and CDR2 YSLEER. Trimming shortened V by 0 bases and J by 4 bases, and 12 bases separated the two germline ends. The CDR3 here is CASSQDRTGPYGYTF. As DNA, the CDR3 is TGCGCCAGCAGCCAAGATCGTACAGGTCCCTATGGCTACACCTTC.

V and J are TRBV9 and TRBJ1-6; D may be TRBD1 (6 bases). Trimming shortened V by 0 bases and J by 6 bases, and 10 bases separated the two germline ends. Germline CDR1 is SGDLS and CDR2 is YYNGEE. This CDR3 has 15 residues. The DNA of the CDR3 is TGTGCCAGCAGCGTAGCTGGACAGTCTAATTCACCCCTCCACTTT. The encoded protein is CASSVAGQSNSPLHF.

This chain links TRBV27 with TRBJ2-7; D is possibly TRBD2 (5 bases). The CDR3 covers 13 residues. Germline CDR1 reads MNHEY; CDR2 reads SMNVEV (reference sequence). Trimming took off 4 bases at V and 5 bases at J, with 12 bases between the two ends. The CDR3 DNA reads as TGTGCCAGCAGTTCCGGACTTGCGAACGAGCAGTACTTC. It yields the protein CASSSGLANEQYF.

There are a few counts of this clonotype. V gene TRBV24-1 combines with J gene TRBJ2-5; D unclear. Looked up from germline, CDR1 is KGHDR and CDR2 is SFDVKD. Trimming pared 4 bases from V and 2 bases from J, leaving 13 bases between. This CDR3 spans 15 amino acids. The chain's CDR3 is CATSEGPLVQETQYF. Written as DNA, the CDR3 is TGTGCCACCAGTGAAGGCCCGCTAGTACAAGAGACCCAGTACTTC.

This clonotype has a handful of counts. The chain joins TRBV7-9 to TRBJ2-3; D possibly corresponds to TRBD1 (6 bases). Between the trimmed V and J ends, which lost 5 bases and 6 bases, there was a span of 12 bases. Germline CDR1 reads SEHNR; CDR2 reads FQNEAQ (reference sequence). This CDR3 is 13 amino acids long. CDR3 nucleotide sequence: TGTGCCAGCAGCGCAACAGGGTCCGATACGCAGTATTTT. Translation: CASSATGSDTQYF.

CDR3 coding DNA: TGTGCCAGCCGATCCCCCCCCTTCCGACAGGGTGATAGGGCAGATACGCAGTATTTT. Encoded protein: CASRSPPFRQGDRADTQYF. This rearrangement joins TRBV28 to TRBJ2-3; TRBD1 agrees at 7 bases. V shed 8 bases, J shed 4 bases, and the junction held 24 bases outside the gene matches. The CDR3 runs to 19 residues. The germline V gene has CDR1 MDHEN and CDR2 SYDVKM.

The rearrangement uses TRBV29-1 and TRBJ2-5; D is uncertain. Trimming removed 8 bases at V and 6 bases at J, with 19 bases between. This CDR3 has 13 amino acids. CDR1 is SQVTM and CDR2 is ANQGSEA in the germline V gene. CDR3 sequence reads: CSLGWANAKTQYF. In nucleotides, the CDR3 is TGCAGCCTTGGGTGGGCCAACGCTAAGACCCAGTACTTC.

This clonotype turned up a few times. The genes are TRBV12-3 or TRBV12-4 and TRBJ1-2; 7 nucleotides line up with TRBD1. The CDR3 consists of 16 residues. V lost 6 bases to trimming and J lost 2 bases; unmatched junction nucleotides: 12. CDR3 nucleotides: TGTGCCAGCAGCACTACTGGGACAGCCCCGAACTATGGCTACACCTTC. Amino acids: CASSTTGTAPNYGYTF.

This clonotype turned up a few times. The gene calls are TRBV27 and TRBJ2-5; TRBD1 aligns across 7 bases. Germline lookup yields CDR1 MNHEY and CDR2 SMNVEV (reference sequence). This CDR3 spans 16 amino acids. V shed 4 bases, J shed 4 bases, and the junction held 12 bases outside the gene matches. The CDR3 sequence is CASSYRGGDVRETQYF. In DNA form, the CDR3 reads TGTGCCAGCAGTTATAGAGGGGGCGACGTCCGAGAGACCCAGTACTTC.